Below, 6 T cell receptor beta chains from the same sample are listed, as sequenced in a study of CD8 T cells in ankylosing spondylitis. TCRdb reanalysed the 5' RACE reads using MiXCR and keeps one entry per CDR3 protein. The sample has some 300,000 distinct CDR3 sequences, less than 25% seen once. Sequencing was performed on blood, either unsorted or a sorted T cell fraction (not recorded which). The receptors stem from a female donor with ankylosing spondylitis or in good health (not recorded which).

This clonotype was counted a few times. The chain carries TRBV20-1 and TRBJ2-7, with a weak D call TRBD2 (7 bases). Germline CDR1 is DFQATT and CDR2 is SNEGSKA (reference sequence). The V end was cut by 4 bases, the J end by 1 base, with 17 bases between. This CDR3 contains 15 residues. CDR3 nucleotides: TGCAGTGCTAACTTGGGAGGGGGTAATTCCTACGAGCAGTACTTC. The encoded protein is CSANLGGGNSYEQYF.

Ten or more counts support this clonotype. V and J are TRBV20-1 and TRBJ1-2, with D uncertain. The CDR3 is 12 amino acids. The germline gives CDR1 DFQATT, CDR2 SNEGSKA (reference sequence). The V end lost 5 bases, the J end lost 4 bases, and 11 bases lay between the germline ends. This chain's CDR3 is CSAPWTSYGYTF. CDR3 bases: TGCAGTGCTCCATGGACCAGCTATGGCTACACCTTC.

This clonotype appeared many times. V usage is TRBV27 and J usage is TRBJ2-1; D possibly uses TRBD1 or TRBD2 (5 bases each). Between the trimmed V and J ends, which lost 5 bases and 6 bases, there was a span of 11 bases. From germline, CDR1 is MNHEY and CDR2 SMNVEV (reference sequence). The CDR3 runs to 13 residues. The CDR3 DNA reads TGTGCCAGCAGTCGTTTTGGGGGCAATGAGCAGTTCTTC. It yields the protein CASSRFGGNEQFF.

The rearrangement uses TRBV20-1 and TRBJ2-7, with D possibly matching TRBD2 (5 bases). V was cut by 6 bases and J by 7 bases, with 16 bases left in between. This CDR3 has 12 amino acids. The germline gives CDR1 DFQATT, CDR2 SNEGSKA (reference sequence). CDR3 residues: CSATGPRREQYF. The CDR3 bases are TGCAGTGCGACCGGGCCCAGGAGGGAGCAGTACTTC.

Many counts were recorded for this clonotype. This rearrangement joins TRBV20-1 to TRBJ1-1; D is unresolved. Per the germline V gene, CDR1 is DFQATT and CDR2 is SNEGSKA (reference sequence). CDR3 size: 10 residues. CDR3 sequence reads: CKAGGTEAFF. As DNA, the CDR3 is TGCAAGGCGGGAGGCACTGAAGCTTTCTTT.

The V call is TRBV6-1, the J call TRBJ2-1; the D call may be TRBD1 or TRBD2 (5 bases each). Germline loops: CDR1 MNHNS, CDR2 SASEGT. Trimming cost V 4 bases and J 10 bases, with 14 bases left between them. This CDR3 has 13 amino acids. The CDR3 here is CASSAIEGTEQFF. In DNA form, the CDR3 reads TGTGCCAGCAGTGCCATCGAGGGGACCGAGCAGTTCTTC.